The 22 T cell receptor beta chains below all came from one sample that was sequenced in a study of metastatic and nonmetastatic thyroid tumors. Every patient underwent thyroid surgery untreated. TCRdb re-called the PCR reads with MiXCR. In the table there are 17,000 or so clones, more than 20% of which are singletons. The sample comprised blood. The receptor source for this set is a male donor with papillary thyroid cancer or a benign thyroid nodule (not recorded which). Some clones in this sample may be carry-over from other donors' samples.

This clone came up many times. The V call is TRBV12-3 or TRBV12-4, the J call TRBJ2-3; 9 bases agree with TRBD1. V was pared by 6 bases and J by 1 base, with 8 bases of the junction left unmatched. The CDR3 runs to 16 residues. CDR3 in amino acids: CASSKQGAWGTDTQYF. The CDR3 DNA follows: TGTGCCAGCAGCAAACAGGGGGCTTGGGGCACAGATACGCAGTATTTT.

CDR3 in amino acids: CASSQGGTRNNQPQHF. The CDR3 bases are TGTGCCAGCAGCCAAGGGGGCACGCGAAACAATCAGCCCCAGCATTTT. The gene calls are TRBV4-2 and TRBJ1-5; possibly TRBD1 for D (5 bases). Germline V gene sequence: CDR1 LGHNA, CDR2 YNFKEQ. The CDR3 is 16 residues long. Trimming left V 1 base short and J 3 bases short, with 13 bases between.

This clone was counted a single time. The J gene is TRBJ2-1, the V gene TRBV18, with TRBD1 matching over 10 bases. The CDR3 is 15 residues long. Losses at the gene ends were 4 bases for V and 3 bases for J; bases not matched to a gene: 3. Germline V gene sequence: CDR1 KGHSH, CDR2 LQKENI. CDR3 sequence: CASSLRDRGYNEQFF. The CDR3 DNA sequence: TGTGCCAGCTCACTCCGGGACAGGGGCTACAATGAGCAGTTCTTC.

This clone was picked up a small number of times. The chain uses TRBV19 and TRBJ2-1; possibly TRBD1 for D (5 bases). V was cut by 6 bases and J by 0 bases, with 12 bases left in between. Germline CDR1 LNHDA, CDR2 SQIVND (reference sequence). This CDR3 is 15 amino acids long. This CDR3 is CASRNTGYSYNEQFF. The CDR3 DNA reads as TGTGCCAGTAGGAACACAGGTTACTCCTACAATGAGCAGTTCTTC.

CDR3 DNA: TGTGCCAGCAGCACCCAGGGGGAGGTTTACAATGAGCAGTTCTTC. Translation: CASSTQGEVYNEQFF. The rearrangement links TRBV9 to TRBJ2-1, with D maybe TRBD1 (7 bases). The CDR3 runs 15 residues. Trimming left V 4 bases short and J 4 bases short, with 15 bases between. Germline assignment: CDR1 SGDLS and CDR2 YYNGEE.

This clone occurred many times. This sequence joins TRBV5-4 and TRBJ2-5, with D unresolved. The V gene's germline CDR1 is SGHNT and CDR2 YYREEE (reference sequence). Trimming shortened V by 0 bases and J by 4 bases, and 4 bases separated the two germline ends. This CDR3 has 12 residues. The DNA for the CDR3 is TGTGCCAGCAGCTTGGGGTCAGAGACCCAGTACTTC. Translating it yields CASSLGSETQYF.

By sample fraction, this clone is medium-sized. V usage is TRBV10-2 and J usage is TRBJ2-7; a possible D gene is TRBD2 (6 bases). Trimming took off 5 bases at V and 1 base at J, with 9 bases between the two ends. This CDR3 has 13 amino acids. CDR1 and CDR2 (germline): WSHSY, SAAADI. The CDR3 is CASSWGESYEQYF. CDR3 bases: TGCGCCAGCAGTTGGGGGGAGTCCTACGAGCAGTACTTC.

This clone is termed medium-sized. CDR3 residues: CSAKSGGSGEAFF. The CDR3 DNA sequence: TGCAGTGCTAAATCCGGGGGCAGTGGTGAAGCTTTCTTT. The genes are TRBV20-1 and TRBJ1-1, with a possible D match to TRBD1 (6 bases). Germline CDR1 and CDR2: DFQATT and SNEGSKA (reference sequence). Trimming left V 4 bases short and J 7 bases short, with 16 bases between. This CDR3 contains 13 residues.

Only a few counts were recorded for this clone. The chain recombines TRBV25-1 with TRBJ1-2, with D perhaps TRBD1 (5 bases). From germline, CDR1 is MGHDK and CDR2 SYGVNS. Deletions cut 1 base from V and 8 bases from J, with 23 bases between. CDR3 length equals 17 residues. The CDR3 sequence is CASSESIWGIGGDGYTF. CDR3 coding DNA: TGTGCCAGCAGTGAATCTATATGGGGGATCGGGGGTGACGGCTACACCTTC.

The chain uses TRBV6-1 and TRBJ2-3; maybe TRBD2 (5 bases). Per the germline V gene, CDR1 is MNHNS and CDR2 is SASEGT. The CDR3 is made up of 15 amino acids. V was clipped by 6 bases and J by 4 bases, with 17 bases between them. The CDR3 loop reads CASSRLRVGSDTQYF. The CDR3 nucleotides read TGTGCCAGCAGCCGACTGAGGGTCGGCTCAGATACGCAGTATTTT.

By share of the sample, this clone is medium-sized (0.01 to 0.1%). Other DNA sequences in this specimen translate into the identical CDR3. V is TRBV12-3 or TRBV12-4 and J is TRBJ1-1, with D perhaps TRBD1 (6 bases). The CDR3 is 14 residues long. Trimming pared 2 bases from V and 1 base from J, leaving 8 bases between. The DNA for the CDR3 is TGTGCCAGCAGTTTAACGACAGGGAACACTGAAGCTTTCTTT. Translated, it gives CASSLTTGNTEAFF.

This clone has only one observation. This chain connects TRBV5-5 to TRBJ1-5; D might be TRBD1 (5 bases). CDR3 length: 16 residues. V was cut by 0 bases and J by 0 bases, with 10 bases left in between. CDR1 is SGHKS, CDR2 YYEKEE, per germline (reference sequence). CDR3: CASSLVGGDSNQPQHF. CDR3 bases: TGTGCCAGCAGCTTGGTGGGAGGGGATAGCAATCAGCCCCAGCATTTT.

This clone is labeled medium-sized. J is TRBJ2-7 and V is TRBV6-1; 9 bases line up with TRBD2. J lost 0 bases, V lost 0 bases, and 0 bases had no gene match. Germline assignment: CDR1 MNHNS and CDR2 SASEGT. The CDR3 has 15 amino acids. The CDR3 nucleotides read TGTGCCAGCAGTGAAGCTAGCGGGAGCTCCTACGAGCAGTACTTC. It is translated as CASSEASGSSYEQYF.

This clone was seen ten or more times. The chain couples TRBV5-6 to TRBJ1-4, with D hard to call. Germline V gives CDR1 SGHDT, CDR2 YYEEEE. The CDR3 runs 15 residues. The ends were cut back, 1 base at V and 3 bases at J, with 10 bases in the middle. This chain's CDR3 is CASSLFQNPNEKLFF. Written as DNA, the CDR3 is TGTGCCAGCAGCTTGTTCCAGAATCCTAATGAAAAACTGTTTTTT.

This clone was recorded a few times. As DNA, the CDR3 is TGTGCCAGCAGTGAGGACGGAGGGTCAAATTCACCCCTCCACTTT. Translating gives CASSEDGGSNSPLHF. The gene calls are TRBV6-1 and TRBJ1-6; D call uncertain. Deletions cut 3 bases from V and 7 bases from J, with 13 bases between. The CDR3 spans 15 residues. The V gene's germline CDR1 is MNHNS and CDR2 SASEGT.

By frequency in the sample, this clone is medium-sized (0.01 to 0.1%). Other DNA sequences within the sample encode an identical CDR3. The chain carries TRBV5-1 and TRBJ1-6; tentatively, D is TRBD1 (6 bases). The CDR3 spans 15 residues. CDR1 is SGHRS and CDR2 is YFSETQ in the germline V gene. V lost 0 bases, J lost 9 bases, and 13 bases lay in between. CDR3 nucleotides: TGCGCCAGCAGCTTGGTAGGACAGCACCTTTCACCCCTCCACTTT. Protein: CASSLVGQHLSPLHF.

The V call is TRBV5-1, the J call TRBJ1-4, with D tentatively TRBD1 (5 bases). Germline V gene sequence: CDR1 SGHRS, CDR2 YFSETQ. The CDR3 loop spans 16 amino acids. V lost 7 bases and J 4 bases, leaving 20 bases between the germline ends. The CDR3 protein is CASAFTGGRVNEKLFF. CDR3 DNA: TGCGCCAGCGCTTTTACCGGAGGCAGGGTTAATGAAAAACTGTTTTTT.

This clone has at least ten counts. The V and J genes are TRBV12-3 or TRBV12-4 and TRBJ1-5; possible D gene TRBD1, 5 bases. The CDR3 totals 12 residues. V dropped 3 bases and J dropped 7 bases, with 7 bases sitting between them. DNA of the CDR3: TGTGCCAGCAGTTTCAGGGCCCAGCCCCAGCATTTT. Amino acids: CASSFRAQPQHF.

This clone rates as medium-sized. CDR3 sequence (DNA): TGCGCCAGCAGCTTTGCCCCCTTACTAGGGTCTAGCACAGATACGCAGTATTTT. Translating it yields CASSFAPLLGSSTDTQYF. The V and J genes are TRBV5-1 and TRBJ2-3, with D maybe TRBD2 (5 bases). Germline V gene lookup returns CDR1 SGHRS and CDR2 YFSETQ. Trimming pared 2 bases from V and 0 bases from J, leaving 19 bases between. CDR3 length: 18 residues.

By frequency in the sample, this clone is medium-sized. The chain is built from TRBV28 and TRBJ1-1; D unclear. Trimming took 1 base from V and 4 from J, leaving 13 bases between them. The germline CDR1 and CDR2 sequences are MDHEN and SYDVKM. The CDR3 is 15 amino acids. In DNA, the CDR3 is TGTGCCAGCAGTTTATACGGGGAGGGAGGCACTGAAGCTTTCTTT. This encodes CASSLYGEGGTEAFF. Filled out from reference TRBV28 and TRBJ1-1, the complete variable domain reads DVKVTQSSRYLVKRTGEKVFLECVQDMDHENMFWYRQDPGLGLRLIYFSYDVKMKEKGDIPEGYSVSREKKERFSLILESASTNQTSMYLCASSLYGEGGTEAFFGQGTRLTVV.

Only one count was recorded for this clone. This chain uses TRBV20-1 with TRBJ1-1, with 7 bases matching TRBD1. This CDR3 comprises 14 residues. Germline CDR1 DFQATT, CDR2 SNEGSKA (reference sequence). The ends lost 6 bases at V and 1 base at J; junction bases unmatched: 8. CDR3 nucleotide sequence: TGCAGTGCGTTCAAGGGACAGCAGAACACTGAAGCTTTCTTT. It is translated as CSAFKGQQNTEAFF.

In this sample, this clone turned up a few times. At one boundary the junction diverges from the germline segment, which might be a read error. V is TRBV2 and J is TRBJ2-6, with D tentatively TRBD1 or TRBD2 (5 bases each). The CDR3 is made up of 15 amino acids. Germline CDR1 and CDR2: SNHLY and FYNNEI. The CDR3 protein is CASNVIRSGANVLTF. The CDR3 nucleotides are TGTGCCAGCAACGTGATCAGGTCCGGGGCCAACGTCCTTACTTTC.